Below are 32 T cell receptor beta chains sequenced from a single sample in a study of CD4+ T cells in melanoma. Using immunoSEQ multiplex PCR, the repertoire was profiled, and TCRdb retains in-frame clones only, with some absent. This sample has approximately 16,000 clones, with approximately 80% found just once. The sample consisted of cells from a culture (not recorded whether cultured in vitro). These TCRs come from a human donor with melanoma.

The rearrangement links TRBV27 to TRBJ2-1; D is ambiguous. Germline CDR1 and CDR2: MNHEY and SMNVEV (reference sequence). This CDR3 is 13 amino acids long. Trimming removed 3 bases from V and 0 bases from J, with 3 bases in between. The CDR3 loop reads CASSFRSYNEQFF. Here the CDR3 DNA reads TGTGCCAGCAGTTTTCGCTCCTACAATGAGCAGTTCTTC.

This clone came up once. The CDR3 DNA is TGTGCCAGCAGCCAAGATGGGGTTGGGACAGGGGAGCTCGAGCAGTACTTC. Translation: CASSQDGVGTGELEQYF. The gene calls are TRBV4-2 and TRBJ2-7; 10 nucleotides align to TRBD1. V trimming: 0 bases; J trimming: 6 bases; junction bases outside the gene matches: 11. The CDR3 length is 17 residues. Germline V gives CDR1 LGHNA, CDR2 YNFKEQ.

A single count supports this clone. The rearrangement links TRBV5-6 to TRBJ2-7; D is tentatively TRBD1 or TRBD2 (5 bases each). The CDR3 is 16 amino acids. The germline gives CDR1 SGHDT, CDR2 YYEEEE. V was clipped by 1 base and J by 2 bases, with 16 bases between them. CDR3 region: CASSLFVTGPPYEQYF. DNA of the CDR3: TGTGCCAGCAGCTTGTTCGTAACGGGGCCTCCCTACGAGCAGTACTTC.

This clone has more than one count but fewer than ten. The rearrangement links TRBV2 to TRBJ2-5, with TRBD1 identical over 8 bases. The trim removed 10 bases at V and 4 bases at J, leaving 5 bases unmatched. The CDR3 is 12 amino acids. Germline V gives CDR1 SNHLY, CDR2 FYNNEI. The CDR3 sequence: CAMTGTGETQYF. The CDR3 coding sequence is TGTGCCATGACCGGGACAGGAGAGACCCAGTACTTC.

The chain couples TRBV11-1 to TRBJ1-6; D gene ambiguous. The CDR3 runs to 14 residues. The V and J ends lost 5 bases and 10 bases respectively, with 15 bases between them. The germline CDR1 and CDR2 sequences are SGHAT and FQDESV (reference sequence). The CDR3 DNA sequence: TGTGCCAGCAGCCTTCAGGCCGGTCGGTCACCCCTCCACTTT. Its protein product is CASSLQAGRSPLHF.

V gene TRBV4-1 combines with J gene TRBJ1-4, with D tentatively TRBD1 (5 bases). This CDR3 region has 15 residues. Germline loops: CDR1 MGHRA, CDR2 YSYEKL. Trimming cost V 4 bases and J 7 bases, with 16 bases left between them. DNA for the CDR3: TGCGCCAGCAGCCGGCCGGGACCGCTTTTTGAAAAACTGTTTTTT. Translating gives CASSRPGPLFEKLFF.

The chain carries TRBV18 and TRBJ2-5; TRBD1 aligns across 9 bases. V gave up 2 bases and J gave up 5 bases; unmatched junction bases: 3. Looked up from germline, CDR1 is KGHSH and CDR2 is LQKENI. The CDR3 is 14 amino acids. This chain's CDR3 is CASSPGTGQETQYF. CDR3 in DNA: TGTGCCAGCTCACCAGGGACAGGGCAGGAGACCCAGTACTTC.

This rearrangement joins TRBV11-2 to TRBJ2-7; D gene uncertain. The germline V gene encodes CDR1 SGHAT and CDR2 FQNNGV. The CDR3 has 13 residues. Trimming took off 5 bases at V and 6 bases at J, with 14 bases between the two ends. CDR3 nucleotide sequence: TGTGCCAGCAGCGGGGTCGGATTTGCCGAGCAGTACTTC. Translating it yields CASSGVGFAEQYF.

This chain connects TRBV9 to TRBJ1-1; D not certain. The CDR3 extends over 15 amino acids. The germline V gene has CDR1 SGDLS and CDR2 YYNGEE. V lost 0 bases and J lost 0, with 9 bases in between. Here the CDR3 DNA reads TGTGCCAGCAGCGTAGCTGGTCGGATGAACACTGAAGCTTTCTTT. Residues: CASSVAGRMNTEAFF. The full variable domain, in which reference TRBV9 and TRBJ1-1 provide the parts outside the CDR3, is DSGVTQTPKHLITATGQRVTLRCSPRSGDLSVYWYQQSLDQGLQFLIQYYNGEERAKGNILERFSAQQFPDLHSELNLSSLELGDSALYFCASSVAGRMNTEAFFGQGTRLTVV.

This clone is medium-sized by share. V is TRBV11-2 and J is TRBJ1-3; D ambiguous. V was cut by 4 bases and J by 0 bases, with 7 bases left in between. The CDR3 has 14 amino acids. Germline CDR1 SGHAT, CDR2 FQNNGV. The CDR3 spells CASSSITSGNTIYF. DNA for the CDR3: TGTGCCAGCAGCTCTATTACCTCTGGAAACACCATATATTTT.

This clone was detected once. The chain has TRBV9 and TRBJ1-3; TRBD1 is a possible D gene (5 bases). This CDR3 has 16 residues. Trimming shortened V by 3 bases and J by 0 bases, and 13 bases separated the two germline ends. CDR1 SGDLS and CDR2 YYNGEE come from the germline V gene. CDR3 protein: CASSAPEQVSGNTIYF. CDR3 bases: TGTGCCAGCAGCGCGCCGGAACAGGTCTCTGGAAACACCATATATTTT.

This rearrangement joins TRBV7-9 to TRBJ2-5; D is possibly TRBD2 (5 bases). The V gene's germline CDR1 is SEHNR and CDR2 FQNEAQ (reference sequence). There are 15 residues in the CDR3. Trimming cost V 6 bases and J 4 bases, with 18 bases left between them. CDR3 DNA sequence: TGTGCCAGCAGGGAAGGACGGATAGCGAGAGAGACCCAGTACTTC. It translates to CASREGRIARETQYF.

The J gene is TRBJ1-1, the V gene TRBV7-9, with D tentatively TRBD1 (5 bases). V lost 5 bases, J lost 1 base, and 11 bases lay in between. From germline, CDR1 is SEHNR and CDR2 FQNEAQ (reference sequence). CDR3 length: 14 amino acids. The CDR3 reads CASSPGEGNTEAFF. The CDR3 bases are TGTGCCAGCAGCCCGGGGGAGGGGAACACTGAAGCTTTCTTT.

V usage is TRBV2 and J usage is TRBJ2-5; weak D call: TRBD2 (6 bases). The CDR3 length is 12 residues. V lost 11 bases, J lost 0 bases, and 10 bases lay in between. The germline V gene has CDR1 SNHLY and CDR2 FYNNEI. The CDR3 here is CAAGGNQETQYF. As DNA, the CDR3 is TGTGCCGCCGGGGGAAACCAAGAGACCCAGTACTTC.

V gene TRBV25-1 combines with J gene TRBJ1-2, with a possible D match to TRBD1 (5 bases). The CDR3 runs to 14 residues. Germline-derived CDR1 and CDR2 are MGHDK and SYGVNS. Trimming removed 4 bases at V and 3 bases at J, with 12 bases between. CDR3 sequence reads: CASSVLGGDYGYTF. As DNA, the CDR3 is TGTGCCAGCAGTGTCCTGGGGGGAGACTATGGCTACACCTTC.

The chain employs TRBV30 and TRBJ1-1, with D unresolved. Germline V gene data show CDR1 as GTSNPN and CDR2 as SVGIG (reference sequence). The CDR3 is 14 residues long. V was clipped by 3 bases and J by 0 bases, with 11 bases between them. CDR3 DNA sequence: TGTGCCTGGAGCCGACTTAGCATGAACACTGAAGCTTTCTTT. Residues: CAWSRLSMNTEAFF.

The V and J genes are TRBV2 and TRBJ2-5; D is unresolved. CDR1 SNHLY and CDR2 FYNNEI come from the germline V gene. The CDR3 covers 13 residues. The V end was cut by 6 bases, the J end by 0 bases, with 8 bases between. The CDR3: CASSSINQETQYF. The CDR3 nucleotides are TGTGCCAGCAGCTCTATAAACCAAGAGACCCAGTACTTC.

This rearrangement joins TRBV30 to TRBJ2-5, with 8 bases lining up with TRBD2. This CDR3 is 11 amino acids long. Trimming cost V 5 bases and J 4 bases; bases outside gene matches: 0. Germline CDR1 GTSNPN, CDR2 SVGIG (reference sequence). The CDR3, as DNA: TGTGCCTGGCGGGAGGGAGAGACCCAGTACTTC. Translation gives CAWREGETQYF.

The rearrangement links TRBV7-6 to TRBJ1-1; D perhaps matches TRBD1 (5 bases). The V end lost 0 bases, the J end lost 3 bases, and 8 bases lay between the germline ends. The CDR3 runs to 14 residues. Germline assignment: CDR1 SGHVS and CDR2 FNYEAQ. Here the CDR3 reads CASSLAGAHTEAFF. In nucleotides, the CDR3 is TGTGCCAGCAGCTTAGCCGGGGCCCACACTGAAGCTTTCTTT.

V gene TRBV11-2 combines with J gene TRBJ2-7; D is possibly TRBD1 (6 bases). CDR1 is SGHAT and CDR2 is FQNNGV in the germline V gene. Trimming removed 5 bases from V and 0 bases from J, with 17 bases in between. There are 16 residues in the CDR3. CDR3 nucleotides: TGTGCCAGCAGCCTAGTCATATCACAGGGCTCCTACGAGCAGTACTTC. This codes for CASSLVISQGSYEQYF.

The J gene is TRBJ1-6, the V gene TRBV7-6; D is uncertain. The CDR3 totals 14 residues. V was cut by 1 base and J by 9 bases, with 10 bases left in between. The germline V gene encodes CDR1 SGHVS and CDR2 FNYEAQ. CDR3 coding DNA: TGTGCCAGCAGCTTAGTTGGGTGGAGTTCACCCCTCCACTTT. As protein: CASSLVGWSSPLHF.

The chain links TRBV9 to TRBJ2-5; TRBD1 is a possible D gene (6 bases). Germline CDR1 SGDLS, CDR2 YYNGEE. Trimming left V 1 base short and J 2 bases short, with 6 bases between. This CDR3 has 13 residues. Here the CDR3 reads CASSVRGQETQYF. The CDR3 region has the DNA TGTGCCAGCAGCGTAAGGGGGCAAGAGACCCAGTACTTC.

This chain uses TRBV7-3 with TRBJ2-1, with TRBD2 identical over 8 bases. The CDR3 runs to 16 residues. J was trimmed by 9 bases and V by 6 bases; bases with no gene match: 16. The germline CDR1 and CDR2 sequences are SGHTA and FQGTGA. CDR3 nucleotide sequence: TGTGCCAGCAGTTACAGTCTCGCGGGGGGAATGGGTGAGCAGTTCTTC. The encoded protein is CASSYSLAGGMGEQFF.

J is TRBJ1-2 and V is TRBV5-6, with a possible D match to TRBD1 (5 bases). With 0 bases removed from V and 9 bases from J, the gap between germline ends came to 12 bases. From germline, CDR1 is SGHDT and CDR2 YYEEEE. The CDR3 is 13 residues long. CDR3: CASSLDRSYRYTF. The CDR3 region has the DNA TGTGCCAGCAGCTTGGACAGGAGCTACCGCTACACCTTC. The variable domain in full, with the rest retrieved from reference TRBV5-6 and TRBJ1-2, is DAGVTQSPTHLIKTRGQQVTLRCSPKSGHDTVSWYQQALGQGPQFIFQYYEEEERQRGNFPDRFSGHQFPNYSSELNVNALLLGDSALYLCASSLDRSYRYTFGSGTRLTVV.

The chain uses TRBV11-2 and TRBJ2-1; D is undetermined. There are 16 residues in the CDR3. Looked up from germline, CDR1 is SGHAT and CDR2 is FQNNGV. Trimming removed 2 bases from V and 8 bases from J, with 19 bases in between. DNA for the CDR3: TGTGCCAGCAGCTTACGGGCCAGTTTAACGAGCGATGAGCAGTTCTTC. Its translation: CASSLRASLTSDEQFF.

The genes are TRBV7-2 and TRBJ2-1; tentative D call: TRBD2 (6 bases). V gave up 5 bases and J gave up 0 bases, with 11 bases separating them. The CDR3 has 15 residues. Germline V gene data show CDR1 as SGHTA and CDR2 as FQGNSA. Here the CDR3 reads CASSVDGSSYNEQFF. The CDR3 DNA reads TGTGCCAGCAGCGTGGACGGGAGCTCCTACAATGAGCAGTTCTTC.

The chain has TRBV9 and TRBJ2-5; D unresolved. V was pared by 3 bases and J by 2 bases, with 17 bases between. The CDR3 covers 16 residues. The V gene's germline CDR1 is SGDLS and CDR2 YYNGEE. The CDR3 bases are TGTGCCAGCAGCGCAACTCCCCGGCTGGATCAAGAGACCCAGTACTTC. Its protein product is CASSATPRLDQETQYF.

This clone occurred a few times. The chain recombines TRBV7-9 with TRBJ1-1, with TRBD1 matching over 10 bases. Losses at the gene ends were 3 bases for V and 7 bases for J; bases not matched to a gene: 8. Germline CDR1 SEHNR, CDR2 FQNEAQ (reference sequence). CDR3 length equals 15 residues. This chain's CDR3 is CASSFSDRGPVEAFF. CDR3 coding DNA: TGTGCCAGCAGCTTTTCCGACAGGGGGCCCGTTGAAGCTTTCTTT.

The chain joins TRBV6-5 to TRBJ1-2; 7 nucleotides align to TRBD1. The CDR3 length is 13 residues. Germline loops: CDR1 MNHEY, CDR2 SVGAGI. With V trimmed by 6 bases and J by 6 bases, 7 bases remained unmatched. The DNA for the CDR3 is TGTGCCAGCAGACCCGGGACAGCCAATGGCTACACCTTC. Translated: CASRPGTANGYTF.

The sample holds one count of this clone. V and J are TRBV5-1 and TRBJ2-3, with TRBD1 identical over 8 bases. Germline CDR1 and CDR2: SGHRS and YFSETQ. CDR3 length equals 16 residues. The junction had 10 bases not matched to a gene; V was cut back by 0 bases and J by 7 bases. The CDR3 DNA reads TGCGCCAGCAGCTTGGTTGCAGTACGACAGGGGTATACGCAGTATTTT. Translation gives CASSLVAVRQGYTQYF.

The chain carries TRBV5-6 and TRBJ2-5; D is undetermined. Germline V gives CDR1 SGHDT, CDR2 YYEEEE. Trimming left V 4 bases short and J 5 bases short, with 12 bases between. The CDR3 runs to 13 residues. The CDR3 spells CASSPGVGETQYF. In nucleotides, the CDR3 is TGTGCCAGCAGCCCTGGCGTCGGTGAGACCCAGTACTTC.

The chain uses TRBV13 and TRBJ2-5, with 14 nucleotides matching TRBD2. The V gene's germline CDR1 is PRHDT and CDR2 FYEKMQ (reference sequence). This CDR3 spans 18 amino acids. J gave up 2 bases and V 3 bases, and 8 bases lay outside the gene matches. The CDR3 coding sequence is TGTGCCAGCAGCTTGGGGGGACTAGCGGGGGAGTTGCAAGAGACCCAGTACTTC. It codes for CASSLGGLAGELQETQYF.